What follows are 8 T cell receptor beta chains derived from one specimen sequenced in a study of a mutant IDH1 vaccine in newly diagnosed glioma (dated by TCRdb to the early 2020s). Taken with the paper, the label for time point translates to: baseline, week 1 (first vaccination visit). This sample's treatment or condition label indicates: pre-vaccination baseline after standard-of-care therapy. The library came from the immunoSEQ multiplex PCR assay. Not all clones reach the TCRdb copy of this immuneACCESS table, which keeps in-frame sequences only. Checked studies attribute under half of the gap to unresolved V genes and leave the rest unexplained. In this sample the table shows 60,000 to 75,000 clones, approximately 85% of which occur a single time. Of the sample, 7.5% to 9% is held by the ten largest clones. The sequencing here drew on PBMCs, taken from a glioma patient treated with radiotherapy, temozolomide or both. Every receptor here comes from a man aged 45 to 65 with glioma.

The genes are TRBV7-2 and TRBJ1-6, with a tentative D call TRBD1 (5 bases). V gave up 4 bases and J gave up 9 bases, with 13 bases separating them. Germline values: CDR1 SGHTA, CDR2 FQGNSA. This CDR3 spans 14 amino acids. CDR3 nucleotide sequence: TGTGCCAGCAGCTCAATGGGGGACGGTTCACCCCTCCACTTT. This sequence encodes CASSSMGDGSPLHF.

The chain carries TRBV4-3 and TRBJ2-7; 12 bases fit TRBD1. This CDR3 has 15 residues. The ends lost 3 bases at V and 3 bases at J; junction bases unmatched: 3. The germline V gene has CDR1 LGHNA and CDR2 YSLEER. The CDR3 loop reads CASSHGTGGLYEQYF. Here the CDR3 DNA reads TGCGCCAGCAGCCATGGGACAGGGGGCCTCTACGAGCAGTACTTC.

The chain has TRBV19 and TRBJ1-5; D is uncertain. CDR1 and CDR2 from the germline V gene are LNHDA and SQIVND (reference sequence). With 3 bases removed from V and 4 bases from J, the gap between germline ends came to 7 bases. The CDR3 sequence is 13 residues long. The CDR3: CASSIRRNQPQHF. CDR3 bases: TGTGCCAGTAGTATTCGCCGTAATCAGCCCCAGCATTTT.

The J gene is TRBJ2-1, the V gene TRBV16, with 11 bases that match TRBD1. In germline, CDR1 is KGHSY, CDR2 FQNENV. V trimming: 4 bases; J trimming: 2 bases; junction bases outside the gene matches: 4. The CDR3 loop spans 16 amino acids. Written as DNA, the CDR3 is TGTGCCAGCAGCCGTCGGACAGGGGGCGCCTACAATGAGCAGTTCTTC. Its protein product is CASSRRTGGAYNEQFF.

V gene TRBV11-3 combines with J gene TRBJ2-3; unclear D gene. Germline CDR1 is SGHNT and CDR2 is YENEEA. CDR3 length equals 16 residues. V was trimmed by 0 bases and J by 1 base, leaving 11 bases between them. The CDR3 DNA is TGTGCCAGCAGCTTAGACAGCCCCGGTGGCACAGATACGCAGTATTTT. It yields the protein CASSLDSPGGTDTQYF.

The V and J genes are TRBV5-6 and TRBJ1-2; no definite D call. This CDR3 contains 12 residues. The V end was cut by 6 bases, the J end by 4 bases, with 10 bases between. Germline assignment: CDR1 SGHDT and CDR2 YYEEEE. The CDR3 coding sequence is TGTGCCAGCACCTGGGGTCGCTATGGCTACACCTTC. This sequence encodes CASTWGRYGYTF. Variable domain in full (rest from reference TRBV5-6 and TRBJ1-2): DAGVTQSPTHLIKTRGQQVTLRCSPKSGHDTVSWYQQALGQGPQFIFQYYEEEERQRGNFPDRFSGHQFPNYSSELNVNALLLGDSALYLCASTWGRYGYTFGSGTRLTVV.

The gene calls are TRBV10-1 and TRBJ2-3; no firm D call. Germline loops: CDR1 WNHNN, CDR2 SYGVQD (reference sequence). This CDR3 contains 11 residues. The V gene lost 1 base and the J gene lost 9 bases, with 5 bases spanning the gap. This chain's CDR3 is CASSEYETQYF. The CDR3 DNA reads TGCGCCAGCAGTGAGTACGAGACGCAGTATTTT.

J is TRBJ1-5 and V is TRBV6-6, with D maybe TRBD1 (5 bases). Germline CDR1 and CDR2: MNHNY and SVGAGI (reference sequence). The CDR3 loop spans 16 amino acids. V lost 5 bases, J lost 4 bases, and 18 bases lay in between. The chain's CDR3 is CASSPSSGGWNQPQHF. The CDR3 DNA reads TGTGCCAGCAGTCCCAGCTCCGGGGGGTGGAATCAGCCCCAGCATTTT.